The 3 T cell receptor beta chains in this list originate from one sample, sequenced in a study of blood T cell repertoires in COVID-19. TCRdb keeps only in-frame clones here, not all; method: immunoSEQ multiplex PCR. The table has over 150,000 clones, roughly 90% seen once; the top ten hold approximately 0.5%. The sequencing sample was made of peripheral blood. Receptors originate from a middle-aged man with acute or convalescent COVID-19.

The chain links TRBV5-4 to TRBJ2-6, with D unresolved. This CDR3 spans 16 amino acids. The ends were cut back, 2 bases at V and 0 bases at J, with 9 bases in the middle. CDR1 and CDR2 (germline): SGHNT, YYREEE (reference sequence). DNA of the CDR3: TGTGCCAGCAGCTTTTTCGGAGTCTCTGGGGCCAACGTCCTGACTTTC. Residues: CASSFFGVSGANVLTF. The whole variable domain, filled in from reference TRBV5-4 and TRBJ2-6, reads ETGVTQSPTHLIKTRGQQVTLRCSSQSGHNTVSWYQQALGQGPQFIFQYYREEENGRGNFPPRFSGLQFPNYSSELNVNALELDDSALYLCASSFFGVSGANVLTFGAGSRLTVL.

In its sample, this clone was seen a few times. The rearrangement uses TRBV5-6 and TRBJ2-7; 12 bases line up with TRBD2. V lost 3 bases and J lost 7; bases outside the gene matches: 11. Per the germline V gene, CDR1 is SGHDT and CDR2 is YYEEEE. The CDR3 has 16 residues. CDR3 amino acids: CASSSMKRLAGVEQYV. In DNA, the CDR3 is TGTGCCAGCAGCTCGATGAAGAGACTAGCGGGGGTTGAGCAGTACGTC.

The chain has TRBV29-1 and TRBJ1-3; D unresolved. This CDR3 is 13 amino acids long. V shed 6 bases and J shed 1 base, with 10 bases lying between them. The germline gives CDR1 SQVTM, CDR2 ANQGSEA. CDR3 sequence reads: CSVLGASGNTIYF. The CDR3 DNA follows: TGCAGCGTCCTCGGAGCTTCTGGAAACACCATATATTTT.